A single sample gave rise to the 8 T cell receptor beta chains below, sequenced in a study of cytotoxic CD8 clonotypes in ibrutinib-treated CLL. Produced via immunoSEQ multiplex PCR; TCRdb's table is partial and in-frame only. Of tens of thousands of clones listed, approximately 57% were seen once; the top ten hold 14% to 15%. Sequencing was performed on PBMCs, taken after 12 months of ibrutinib treatment. These receptors were collected from a human donor with chronic lymphocytic leukemia.

This chain connects TRBV7-4 to TRBJ2-5; D is possibly TRBD1 (6 bases). With 5 bases removed from V and 2 bases from J, the gap between germline ends came to 12 bases. CDR1 and CDR2 from the germline V gene are SGHVT and SQSDAQ. This CDR3 region has 14 residues. CDR3 in amino acids: CASSPRTAQETQYF. The CDR3 nucleotides are TGTGCCAGCAGCCCTAGGACAGCTCAAGAGACCCAGTACTTC.

The V gene is TRBV11-2, the J gene TRBJ1-2; D ambiguous. The CDR3 has 13 amino acids. Trimming pared 3 bases from V and 2 bases from J, leaving 7 bases between. The germline CDR1 and CDR2 sequences are SGHAT and FQNNGV. The CDR3 nucleotides read TGTGCCAGCAGCTTGGGAGAAAACTATGGCTACACCTTC. It encodes CASSLGENYGYTF. The whole variable domain, filled in from reference TRBV11-2 and TRBJ1-2, reads EAGVAQSPRYKIIEKRQSVAFWCNPISGHATLYWYQQILGQGPKLLIQFQNNGVVDDSQLPKDRFSAERLKGVDSTLKIQPAKLEDSAVYLCASSLGENYGYTFGSGTRLTVV.

J is TRBJ2-1 and V is TRBV7-9; the D gene is possibly TRBD2 (5 bases). Trimming shortened V by 4 bases and J by 9 bases, and 7 bases separated the two germline ends. This CDR3 contains 11 residues. Germline CDR1 SEHNR, CDR2 FQNEAQ (reference sequence). Written as DNA, the CDR3 is TGTGCCAGCAGCTCGGGGATTGAGCAGTTCTTC. Amino acids: CASSSGIEQFF.

The chain is built from TRBV7-8 and TRBJ1-6; 9 bases line up with TRBD1. CDR1 and CDR2 (germline): SGHVS, FQNEAQ. V was pared by 0 bases and J by 15 bases, with 3 bases of the junction left unmatched. CDR3 size: 13 residues. This chain's CDR3 is CASSLAGQGSLHF. The CDR3 bases are TGTGCCAGCAGCTTAGCGGGACAGGGCAGCCTCCACTTT.

This chain uses TRBV6-1 with TRBJ2-5; 9 bases map to TRBD1. CDR3 length: 14 residues. Germline loops: CDR1 MNHNS, CDR2 SASEGT. V gave up 8 bases and J gave up 5 bases; unmatched junction bases: 9. DNA for the CDR3: TGTGCCAGCGAATATGGACAGGGGAGCGAGACCCAGTACTTC. It yields the protein CASEYGQGSETQYF.

This clone has more than one count but fewer than ten. The chain uses TRBV11-2 and TRBJ2-2, with a weak D call TRBD1 (5 bases). The CDR3 has 15 residues. V gave up 1 base and J gave up 1 base, with 7 bases separating them. The germline V gene has CDR1 SGHAT and CDR2 FQNNGV. The DNA for the CDR3 is TGTGCCAGCAGCTTAGCCACAGGGAACACCGGGGAGCTGTTTTTT. It yields the protein CASSLATGNTGELFF.

There are a few counts of this clone. The V call is TRBV5-4, the J call TRBJ2-1; D is ambiguous. The CDR3 contains 13 residues. The V gene lost 3 bases and the J gene lost 8 bases, with 12 bases spanning the gap. Germline V CDR1 and CDR2: SGHNT, YYREEE (reference sequence). CDR3 coding DNA: TGTGCCAGCAGCTCGCTGAATAGCTATGAGCAGTTCTTC. Translation: CASSSLNSYEQFF.

This clone was observed a single time. J is TRBJ1-5 and V is TRBV2; the match to TRBD1 covers 7 bases. This CDR3 comprises 14 residues. J was trimmed by 0 bases and V by 8 bases; bases with no gene match: 4. Germline CDR1 is SNHLY and CDR2 is FYNNEI. In nucleotides, the CDR3 is TGTGCCAGCGGAGACAGGGTTAGCAATCAGCCCCAGCATTTT. Its protein is CASGDRVSNQPQHF.